Listed here are 23 T cell receptor beta chains from one sample, sequenced in a study of T cell responses to AZD1222 COVID-19 vaccine. Clones were sequenced by immunoSEQ multiplex PCR, and TCRdb holds only the in-frame ones, with some missing. In the table there are roughly 120,000 clones, about nine tenths of which are singletons. This specimen was peripheral blood, taken on day 0 of AZD1222 vaccination. These receptor sequences come from an adult in good health.

V usage is TRBV7-2 and J usage is TRBJ1-4; D unresolved. Germline loops: CDR1 SGHTA, CDR2 FQGNSA. The CDR3 totals 16 residues. V lost 1 base to trimming and J lost 0 bases, with 9 bases between them. The CDR3 DNA reads as TGTGCCAGCAGCTTAGTCTCCCGGACAACTAATGAAAAACTGTTTTTT. It is translated as CASSLVSRTTNEKLFF.

The chain couples TRBV20-1 to TRBJ1-4; D gene uncertain. The CDR3 is 11 residues long. The germline V and J ends were trimmed by 3 bases and 8 bases, with 7 bases remaining between them. Germline lookup yields CDR1 DFQATT and CDR2 SNEGSKA (reference sequence). Here the CDR3 DNA reads TGCAGTGCTAGTGCGGGGGAAAAACTGTTTTTT. Residues: CSASAGEKLFF.

J is TRBJ1-1 and V is TRBV19, with 7 bases aligning to TRBD1. The CDR3 loop spans 15 amino acids. The V gene end was trimmed by 10 bases and the J gene end by 11 bases; junction bases not matched to a gene: 22. In germline, CDR1 is LNHDA, CDR2 SQIVND (reference sequence). The CDR3 region has the DNA TGTGCCACCGCCGACAGGACAGGCAGTATTGCTTTGGCTTTCTTT. Its protein is CATADRTGSIALAFF. Using reference TRBV19 and TRBJ1-1 for the parts outside the CDR3, the full variable domain is DGGITQSPKYLFRKEGQNVTLSCEQNLNHDAMYWYRQDPGQGLRLIYYSQIVNDFQKGDIAEGYSVSREKKESFPLTVTSAQKNPTAFYLCATADRTGSIALAFFGQGTRLTVV.

The chain links TRBV6-5 to TRBJ1-3; 7 bases line up with TRBD1. CDR3 length equals 14 residues. V trimming: 5 bases; J trimming: 3 bases; junction bases outside the gene matches: 4. Germline values: CDR1 MNHEY, CDR2 SVGAGI. The CDR3 sequence: CASSRDSGGNTIYF. CDR3 coding DNA: TGTGCCAGCAGTCGGGACAGCGGTGGAAACACCATATATTTT.

The genes are TRBV28 and TRBJ1-5; D is uncertain. CDR1 is MDHEN and CDR2 is SYDVKM in the germline V gene. Trimming took off 2 bases at V and 1 base at J, with 6 bases between the two ends. The CDR3 runs 14 residues. CDR3 protein: CASSLAGSNQPQHF. The CDR3 bases are TGTGCCAGCAGTTTAGCAGGCAGCAATCAGCCCCAGCATTTT.

The J gene is TRBJ2-7, the V gene TRBV5-6, with D possibly TRBD1 on 6 matching bases. The V gene's germline CDR1 is SGHDT and CDR2 YYEEEE. The CDR3 has 13 residues. Trimming took off 5 bases at V and 2 bases at J, with 11 bases between the two ends. CDR3 coding DNA: TGTGCCAGCAGTTACAGGGCAGCCTACGAGCAGTACTTC. It is translated as CASSYRAAYEQYF.

This sequence joins TRBV5-4 and TRBJ1-1; possibly TRBD1 for D (5 bases). The CDR3 is made up of 15 amino acids. V was trimmed by 1 base and J by 1 base, leaving 11 bases between them. Per the germline V gene, CDR1 is SGHNT and CDR2 is YYREEE (reference sequence). CDR3 nucleotide sequence: TGTGCCAGCAGCTTGTATGAGAGGGGGAACACTGAAGCTTTCTTT. This translates into CASSLYERGNTEAFF.

The chain combines TRBV6-5 with TRBJ1-1, with TRBD1 as a possible D gene (5 bases). The CDR3 length is 14 residues. CDR1 MNHEY and CDR2 SVGAGI come from the germline V gene. V lost 6 bases and J 4 bases, leaving 15 bases between the germline ends. The CDR3 DNA reads TGTGCCAGCAGCGGGACCGCCGGGGGCACTGAAGCTTTCTTT. Protein product: CASSGTAGGTEAFF.

This clone was counted only a few times. J is TRBJ2-7 and V is TRBV5-4, with D possibly TRBD1 on 5 matching bases. In germline, CDR1 is SGHNT, CDR2 YYREEE (reference sequence). The CDR3 spans 15 residues. The ends were cut back, 0 bases at V and 3 bases at J, with 13 bases in the middle. The DNA of the CDR3 is TGTGCCAGCAGCTTGGAGCAAGGACAACGCTACGAGCAGTACTTC. Translation gives CASSLEQGQRYEQYF.

This clone has a single count. The V gene is TRBV19, the J gene TRBJ2-2; D is unclear. V was clipped by 1 base and J by 3 bases, with 6 bases between them. The CDR3 length is 14 residues. In germline, CDR1 is LNHDA, CDR2 SQIVND (reference sequence). The CDR3 is CASSIARDTGELFF. The CDR3 DNA reads as TGTGCCAGTAGTATAGCTAGGGACACCGGGGAGCTGTTTTTT.

The chain has TRBV6-6 and TRBJ2-2; TRBD2 is a possible D gene (6 bases). Germline V gene lookup returns CDR1 MNHNY and CDR2 SVGAGI (reference sequence). V lost 0 bases, J lost 6 bases, and 11 bases lay in between. The CDR3 covers 15 residues. CDR3: CASSYSGTPSGELFF. The CDR3 DNA is TGTGCCAGCAGTTACTCCGGGACTCCTTCCGGGGAGCTGTTTTTT.

This clone was recorded only once. The chain combines TRBV24-1 with TRBJ1-2, with TRBD1 as a possible D gene (6 bases). Germline lookup yields CDR1 KGHDR and CDR2 SFDVKD. V was shortened by 6 bases and J by 4 bases, with 17 bases between the two germline ends. The CDR3 contains 15 residues. CDR3 DNA sequence: TGTGCCACCAGTTTAGGGGGTGCCCCCTTCTATGGCTACACCTTC. It encodes CATSLGGAPFYGYTF.

V is TRBV19 and J is TRBJ2-2; 7 nucleotides agree with TRBD1. The length of the CDR3 is 16 residues. Per germline, CDR1 LNHDA and CDR2 SQIVND (reference sequence). V lost 4 bases to trimming and J lost 8 bases; unmatched junction nucleotides: 13. The CDR3 nucleotides read TGTGCCAGTAGTACCAACAGGGGCGTGGGTTTAGGGGAGCTGTTTTTT. Translated: CASSTNRGVGLGELFF.

V usage is TRBV12-3 or TRBV12-4 and J usage is TRBJ2-5; D gene unclear. This CDR3 region has 12 residues. Trimming pared 4 bases from V and 7 bases from J, leaving 10 bases between. CDR3 in DNA: TGTGCCAGCAGTTACCCCTTGGGGACCCAGTACTTC. Amino acid sequence: CASSYPLGTQYF.

This clone was recorded only once. V and J are TRBV9 and TRBJ2-1, with 11 bases matching TRBD2. With V trimmed by 3 bases and J by 4 bases, 3 bases remained unmatched. Germline values: CDR1 SGDLS, CDR2 YYNGEE. This CDR3 is 15 amino acids long. The CDR3 sequence: CASSETSGGYNEQFF. CDR3 DNA sequence: TGTGCCAGCAGCGAAACTAGCGGGGGATACAATGAGCAGTTCTTC.

This sequence joins TRBV9 and TRBJ2-7, with 9 bases identical to TRBD1. Looked up from germline, CDR1 is SGDLS and CDR2 is YYNGEE. The J segment lost 4 bases and the V segment lost 3 bases, leaving 8 bases of the junction unmatched. This CDR3 has 15 residues. The CDR3 DNA sequence: TGTGCCAGCAGCGCTCAGACAGGGGGTATGTACGAGCAGTACTTC. This encodes CASSAQTGGMYEQYF.

The count of this clone is one. The chain has TRBV5-1 and TRBJ2-3; D uncertain. V lost 4 bases, J lost 8 bases, and 14 bases lay in between. The CDR3 length is 13 residues. Germline V gives CDR1 SGHRS, CDR2 YFSETQ. The CDR3 here is CASSEDGYSTQYF. The CDR3 nucleotides are TGCGCCAGCAGCGAGGACGGATACTCTACGCAGTATTTT.

This clone was recorded a few times. V is TRBV6-6 and J is TRBJ2-7; tentative D call: TRBD1 (6 bases). The CDR3 is 15 residues long. V was shortened by 6 bases and J by 0 bases, with 15 bases between the two germline ends. Germline V gene data show CDR1 as MNHNY and CDR2 as SVGAGI (reference sequence). CDR3 DNA: TGTGCCAGCAGAACTGGACAGTTTAGCTCCTACGAGCAGTACTTC. Protein product: CASRTGQFSSYEQYF.

The rearrangement links TRBV28 to TRBJ2-1, with TRBD1 identical over 9 bases. The CDR3 loop spans 15 amino acids. The V gene's germline CDR1 is MDHEN and CDR2 SYDVKM. With 5 bases clipped from V and 8 bases from J, the junction kept 10 bases outside the gene matches. In nucleotides, the CDR3 is TGTGCCAGCAGTGCCCCGACAGGGGGGTTCGATGAGCAGTTCTTC. It encodes CASSAPTGGFDEQFF. Full variable domain (missing parts from reference TRBV28 and TRBJ2-1): DVKVTQSSRYLVKRTGEKVFLECVQDMDHENMFWYRQDPGLGLRLIYFSYDVKMKEKGDIPEGYSVSREKKERFSLILESASTNQTSMYLCASSAPTGGFDEQFFGPGTRLTVL.

This clone was recorded a few times. The CDR3 is CASSLSGLAGEVAGELFF. The DNA of the CDR3 is TGCGCCAGCAGCTTGTCGGGGCTAGCGGGAGAAGTGGCCGGGGAGCTGTTTTTT. The gene calls are TRBV5-1 and TRBJ2-2, with 10 bases that match TRBD2. There are 18 residues in the CDR3. V was pared by 1 base and J by 6 bases, with 12 bases of the junction left unmatched. Per the germline V gene, CDR1 is SGHRS and CDR2 is YFSETQ.

This chain joins TRBV7-9 and TRBJ1-2; D remains ambiguous. This CDR3 contains 14 residues. V shed 6 bases and J shed 3 bases, with 14 bases lying between them. Germline CDR1 reads SEHNR; CDR2 reads FQNEAQ (reference sequence). CDR3 nucleotide sequence: TGTGCCAGCAGTCCCCTTTACAGACACTATGGCTACACCTTC. Translation gives CASSPLYRHYGYTF.

The V and J genes are TRBV27 and TRBJ1-1, with a weak D call TRBD1 (5 bases). This CDR3 contains 14 residues. CDR1 is MNHEY, CDR2 SMNVEV, per germline (reference sequence). Trimming took off 3 bases at V and 1 base at J, with 9 bases between the two ends. CDR3 in amino acids: CASSFGGSNTEAFF. The CDR3, as DNA: TGTGCCAGCAGTTTTGGGGGTTCGAACACTGAAGCTTTCTTT.

This chain connects TRBV6-2 or TRBV6-3 to TRBJ1-6; 7 bases match TRBD1. Trimming took 5 bases from V and 6 from J; bases not matched to a gene: 4. The CDR3 totals 14 residues. In germline, CDR1 is MNHEY, CDR2 SVGEGT. The CDR3 DNA reads as TGTGCCAGCAGTCCAGGGACAGTTAATTCACCCCTCCACTTT. Amino acids: CASSPGTVNSPLHF.